This entry concerns a single TCR beta chain. This record belongs to a study of regulatory T cells in long-lasting Graves disease. Time point: newly diagnosed GD, antithyroid drugs for less than 3 months. RNA from PBMCs was the source of the TCR library. CDR3 regions were amplified by Arm-PCR using iRepertoire HTBI primers to build TCR beta libraries. TCRdb called the multiplex PCR reads again in MiXCR, with one record for every CDR3 protein. The repertoire holds 350,000 to 500,000 distinct CDR3 sequences, with about 15% as singletons. V was clipped by 3 bases and J by 1 base, with 9 bases between them. Per the germline V gene, CDR1 is SEHNR and CDR2 is FQNEAQ (reference sequence). This CDR3 has 14 amino acids. Separately, the same data were catalogued under a study of T cells in Graves' hyperthyroidism and ophthalmopathy.

This clonotype was sampled from a woman aged 25 to 39 with Graves disease. The V and J genes are TRBV7-9 and TRBJ2-5; no clear D. The sample in question was peripheral blood mononuclear cells (PBMCs), obtained at new diagnosis, from a patient treated with antithyroid drugs. The CDR3: CASSFGDRQETQYF. The DNA of the CDR3 is TGTGCCAGCAGCTTTGGGGATCGCCAAGAGACCCAGTACTTC.